Following are 16 T cell receptor beta chains from one sample sequenced in a study of T cell responses to AZD1222 COVID-19 vaccine. Libraries were prepared by immunoSEQ multiplex PCR; TCRdb keeps only in-frame clonotypes and omits some of them. This sample yields 150,000 to 200,000 clones, of which roughly 87% are seen a single time; 2.5% to 3% belongs to the top ten. Sequences were derived from peripheral blood, sampled on day 0 of AZD1222 vaccination. The source of these receptors is an adult in good health.

This clone was seen once. This rearrangement joins TRBV7-9 to TRBJ1-1; D not certain. Trimming pared 2 bases from V and 1 base from J, leaving 5 bases between. The germline V gene has CDR1 SEHNR and CDR2 FQNEAQ (reference sequence). This CDR3 comprises 13 residues. CDR3 loop: CASSLIGNTEAFF. The CDR3 bases are TGTGCCAGCAGCTTAATTGGGAACACTGAAGCTTTCTTT.

V is TRBV5-4 and J is TRBJ2-7; no clear D gene. The CDR3 length is 14 residues. V gave up 4 bases and J gave up 2 bases, with 13 bases separating them. Germline CDR1 and CDR2: SGHNT and YYREEE (reference sequence). The DNA of the CDR3 is TGTGCCAGCAGCACCGACGGGTCACCCTACGAGCAGTACTTC. Its protein product is CASSTDGSPYEQYF.

The chain carries TRBV5-4 and TRBJ2-1, with D unresolved. V gave up 4 bases and J gave up 10 bases, with 9 bases separating them. CDR1 and CDR2 from the germline V gene are SGHNT and YYREEE (reference sequence). The CDR3 runs 11 residues. The CDR3 DNA sequence: TGTGCCAGCAGCGCCCGGGCCGAGCAGTTCTTC. This translates into CASSARAEQFF.

The chain recombines TRBV18 with TRBJ2-1; TRBD1 aligns across 11 bases. Germline V gives CDR1 KGHSH, CDR2 LQKENI. The V gene end was trimmed by 1 base and the J gene end by 7 bases; junction bases not matched to a gene: 6. The CDR3 loop spans 16 amino acids. CDR3 amino acids: CASSPQGTGGRNEQFF. The CDR3 nucleotides read TGTGCCAGCTCACCACAAGGGACAGGGGGTCGTAATGAGCAGTTCTTC.

This clone has a handful of counts. The chain couples TRBV4-1 to TRBJ2-1; 9 positions agree with TRBD2. V shed 5 bases and J 5 bases; nucleotides not matched to a gene: 7. The CDR3 is made up of 15 amino acids. Germline V gene sequence: CDR1 MGHRA, CDR2 YSYEKL. Here the CDR3 DNA reads TGCGCCAGCAGCGAATTGACTAGCGGTCACAATGAGCAGTTCTTC. Its protein product is CASSELTSGHNEQFF.

The chain recombines TRBV4-1 with TRBJ2-7, with D possibly matching TRBD2 (6 bases). The V gene's germline CDR1 is MGHRA and CDR2 YSYEKL. V shed 0 bases and J shed 0 bases, with 9 bases lying between them. CDR3 length equals 15 residues. CDR3 coding DNA: TGCGCCAGCAGCCAAGAAGGGACTTACTCCTACGAGCAGTACTTC. It yields the protein CASSQEGTYSYEQYF.

The chain carries TRBV28 and TRBJ1-3; 7 bases agree with TRBD1. The CDR3 totals 17 residues. Looked up from germline, CDR1 is MDHEN and CDR2 is SYDVKM. V trimming: 6 bases; J trimming: 0 bases; junction bases outside the gene matches: 11. Written as DNA, the CDR3 is TGTGCCAGCAGCCCCCCGGGACAGACGAGCTCTGGAAACACCATATATTTT. Its translation is CASSPPGQTSSGNTIYF. The variable domain in full, completed from reference TRBV28 and TRBJ1-3, reads DVKVTQSSRYLVKRTGEKVFLECVQDMDHENMFWYRQDPGLGLRLIYFSYDVKMKEKGDIPEGYSVSREKKERFSLILESASTNQTSMYLCASSPPGQTSSGNTIYFGEGSWLTVV.

This clone was seen only a few times. The chain combines TRBV18 with TRBJ1-1; possibly TRBD1 for D (6 bases). Trimming stripped 1 base from V and 1 base from J, with 10 bases between. Germline-derived CDR1 and CDR2 are KGHSH and LQKENI. The CDR3 contains 15 residues. The CDR3 DNA reads TGTGCCAGCTCACCACTGGAAGGGGGGAACACTGAAGCTTTCTTT. Residues: CASSPLEGGNTEAFF.

In this sample, this clone turned up once. The chain has TRBV5-1 and TRBJ2-4, with D possibly being TRBD1 (6 bases). The CDR3 runs 13 residues. The V gene lost 0 bases and the J gene lost 11 bases, with 12 bases spanning the gap. CDR1 is SGHRS and CDR2 is YFSETQ in the germline V gene. CDR3: CASSLDSTGFQYF. The CDR3 nucleotides read TGCGCCAGCAGCTTGGACTCGACAGGTTTTCAGTACTTC.

The chain uses TRBV4-2 and TRBJ2-7, with D perhaps TRBD1 (6 bases). V gave up 3 bases and J gave up 5 bases, with 23 bases separating them. Germline V lookup: CDR1 LGHNA, CDR2 YNFKEQ. The CDR3 contains 17 residues. The CDR3 is CASSQGRGSGSRHEQYF. CDR3 sequence (DNA): TGTGCCAGCAGCCAGGGCAGGGGTTCGGGGAGCCGGCACGAGCAGTACTTC.

J is TRBJ2-5 and V is TRBV18; perhaps TRBD2 as D (6 bases). The CDR3 covers 14 residues. V gave up 3 bases and J gave up 5 bases, with 13 bases separating them. The V gene's germline CDR1 is KGHSH and CDR2 LQKENI. The CDR3 bases are TGTGCCAGCTCACCCCAAAAGGGGAGGGAGACCCAGTACTTC. It specifies CASSPQKGRETQYF.

The chain carries TRBV28 and TRBJ1-1; D might be TRBD1 (5 bases). V lost 2 bases and J 1 base, leaving 11 bases between the germline ends. The germline V gene encodes CDR1 MDHEN and CDR2 SYDVKM. The CDR3 length is 15 residues. The CDR3 coding sequence is TGTGCCAGCAGTTTACTTGTGGGACGGAACACTGAAGCTTTCTTT. Translation: CASSLLVGRNTEAFF.

The rearrangement links TRBV12-3 or TRBV12-4 to TRBJ1-1, with D tentatively TRBD1 (6 bases). V gave up 5 bases and J gave up 4 bases, with 11 bases separating them. CDR3 length: 13 residues. CDR3 coding DNA: TGTGCCAGCAGTGTCTGGGGGCTCACTGAAGCTTTCTTT. It is translated as CASSVWGLTEAFF.

The rearrangement links TRBV7-9 to TRBJ2-7; no clear D. The germline V gene has CDR1 SEHNR and CDR2 FQNEAQ (reference sequence). Deletions cut 6 bases from V and 0 bases from J, with 3 bases between. The CDR3 is 11 amino acids. The CDR3 sequence is CASSTSYEQYF. The DNA of the CDR3 is TGTGCCAGCAGTACCTCCTACGAGCAGTACTTC.

This clone has a handful of counts. The same CDR3 also results from other DNA sequences found in this sample. This sequence joins TRBV30 and TRBJ1-5; no firm D call. Germline-derived CDR1 and CDR2 are GTSNPN and SVGIG (reference sequence). The CDR3 has 13 amino acids. Trimming took 1 base from V and 0 from J, leaving 4 bases between them. The CDR3 DNA reads TGTGCCTGGAGTGCAGATAGCAATCAGCCCCAGCATTTT. Its protein is CAWSADSNQPQHF.

The genes are TRBV4-1 and TRBJ1-5, with 7 bases aligning to TRBD1. CDR1 and CDR2 (germline): MGHRA, YSYEKL. The CDR3 length is 16 residues. The J segment lost 3 bases and the V segment lost 0 bases, leaving 5 bases of the junction unmatched. The CDR3 coding sequence is TGCGCCAGCAGCCAAGATTTGACAGGGTACAATCAGCCCCAGCATTTT. As protein: CASSQDLTGYNQPQHF.